This is a list of T cell receptor beta chains from one sample in a study of identical twins. TCRdb recomputed calls from the 5' RACE reads with MiXCR, one row per CDR3 protein. The sample holds a few hundred thousand distinct CDR3 sequences, more than 9% seen once. The sample was memory T cells sorted from blood. The receptors originated from a man over 45 in good health. Each CDR3 is given with its conserved first and last residue. The D gene is left open where the match is weak. Part of the rows lack a size; the others show once, few, many or a class for expanded clones.

abundance,v_gene,j_gene,d_gene,CDR3aa,CDR3nt
.,TRBV20-1,TRBJ2-7,.,CSAREWGVAYEQYF,TGCAGTGCTAGAGAGTGGGGGGTGGCCTACGAGCAGTACTTC
many,TRBV3-1,TRBJ1-1,TRBD1,CASSQGGQGNTEAFF,TGTGCCAGCAGCCAGGGGGGACAGGGTAACACTGAAGCTTTCTTT
.,TRBV9,TRBJ2-7,TRBD2,CASSVNPSGLNEQYF,TGTGCCAGCAGCGTAAATCCTAGCGGGCTCAACGAGCAGTACTTC
.,TRBV18,TRBJ1-5,.,CASSPQASNQPQHF,TGTGCCAGCTCACCCCAGGCTAGCAATCAGCCCCAGCATTTT
many,TRBV29-1,TRBJ2-6,.,CSVVGASGANVLTF,TGCAGCGTTGTAGGCGCCTCTGGGGCCAACGTCCTGACTTTC
many,TRBV29-1,TRBJ2-7,.,CSVGDNSYEQYF,TGCAGCGTGGGGGACAACTCCTACGAGCAGTACTTC
many,TRBV7-2,TRBJ2-7,.,CASSVAGTGTYEQYF,TGTGCCAGCAGCGTAGCTGGGACCGGAACCTACGAGCAGTACTTC
few,TRBV20-1,TRBJ2-7,.,CSARDASYYEQYF,TGCAGTGCTAGAGACGCCTCCTACTACGAGCAGTACTTC
.,TRBV6-5,TRBJ2-4,TRBD2,CASSYSGGTSGRMLNIQYF,TGTGCCAGCAGTTACTCGGGGGGGACTAGCGGGAGGATGCTTAACATTCAGTACTTC
few,TRBV7-9,TRBJ2-7,TRBD1,CASSLMGQGVGYEQYF,TGTGCCAGCAGCTTAATGGGACAGGGAGTAGGATACGAGCAGTACTTC
few,TRBV19,TRBJ2-2,.,CASTLRAGANTGELFF,TGTGCCAGTACCCTAAGGGCAGGGGCGAACACCGGGGAGCTGTTTTTT
many,TRBV5-1,TRBJ2-7,.,CASSLSQRVISYEQYF,TGCGCCAGCAGCTTGAGTCAGCGAGTTATCTCCTACGAGCAGTACTTC
.,TRBV4-3,TRBJ2-1,.,CASSQDYWTDAYNEQFF,TGCGCCAGCAGCCAAGACTACTGGACTGACGCCTACAATGAGCAGTTCTTC
few,TRBV5-1,TRBJ1-6,TRBD1,CASSLGGGADSPLHF,TGCGCCAGCAGCTTGGGAGGGGGCGCGGATTCACCCCTCCACTTT
many,TRBV5-1,TRBJ2-5,.,CASSFTGSISETQYF,TGCGCCAGCAGCTTTACAGGGAGTATATCAGAGACCCAGTACTTC
.,TRBV3-1,TRBJ2-2,TRBD2,CASSRFGRGGTGELFF,TGTGCCAGCAGCCGCTTCGGGCGGGGGGGCACCGGGGAGCTGTTTTTT
.,TRBV10-3,TRBJ1-5,.,CAIRDTGPNQPQHF,TGTGCCATCCGGGACACAGGACCAAATCAGCCCCAGCATTTT
many,TRBV19,TRBJ2-1,TRBD2,CASSALAGGPYNEQFF,TGTGCCAGTAGTGCACTAGCGGGAGGGCCCTACAATGAGCAGTTCTTC
many,TRBV6-2/TRBV6-3,TRBJ2-5,TRBD1,CASTTDRVPQETQYF,TGTGCCAGCACCACTGACAGGGTACCTCAAGAGACCCAGTACTTC
many,TRBV14,TRBJ2-5,.,CASSQIGEETQYF,TGTGCCAGCAGCCAAATCGGAGAAGAGACCCAGTACTTC
.,TRBV6-5,TRBJ1-1,.,CASSYSRGEAFF,TGTGCCAGCAGTTACTCGCGGGGTGAAGCTTTCTTT
.,TRBV11-2,TRBJ2-3,TRBD2,CASSSPFSGGAPGTDTQYF,TGTGCCAGCAGCTCCCCCTTTAGCGGGGGGGCTCCGGGGACAGATACGCAGTATTTT
.,TRBV6-5,TRBJ2-1,TRBD2,CASSYVGGTLPEQFF,TGTGCCAGCAGTTACGTGGGAGGGACCCTTCCCGAGCAGTTCTTC
many,TRBV3-1,TRBJ1-2,TRBD1,CASSQQTGSGYTF,TGTGCCAGCAGCCAACAGACAGGGTCCGGCTACACCTTC
.,TRBV5-4,TRBJ2-1,.,CASSSRDGNEQFF,TGTGCCAGCAGCTCCCGTGATGGGAATGAGCAGTTCTTC
many,TRBV6-1,TRBJ2-4,TRBD1,CASRTTGVAKNIQYF,TGTGCCAGCAGGACGACAGGGGTGGCCAAAAACATTCAGTACTTC
many,TRBV4-1,TRBJ2-3,TRBD1,CASSRIQGATDTQYF,TGCGCCAGCAGCCGAATACAGGGGGCCACAGATACGCAGTATTTT
.,TRBV3-1,TRBJ2-2,TRBD1,CASSPGTGVGGTGELFF,TGTGCCAGCAGCCCCGGTACAGGGGTTGGTGGCACCGGGGAGCTGTTTTTT
few,TRBV11-2,TRBJ2-7,.,CASSLDRGGIYEQYF,TGTGCCAGCAGCTTAGATAGGGGGGGGATCTACGAGCAGTACTTC
many,TRBV11-2,TRBJ2-7,TRBD2,CASSRMGGDRIYEQYF,TGTGCCAGCAGCCGAATGGGGGGGGATCGGATTTACGAGCAGTACTTC
.,TRBV14,TRBJ2-3,TRBD2,CASSRLASGREEDTQYF,TGTGCCAGCAGCCGGTTGGCTAGCGGGAGGGAAGAAGATACGCAGTATTTT
many,TRBV9,TRBJ2-7,.,CASSALPGYEQYF,TGTGCCAGCAGCGCCCTCCCCGGATACGAGCAGTACTTC
many,TRBV10-3,TRBJ1-3,.,CATDPTGVQNTIYF,TGTGCCACCGACCCGACAGGAGTCCAAAACACCATATATTTT
many,TRBV7-2,TRBJ2-7,.,CASSPGVAEYGEQYF,TGTGCCAGCAGCCCTGGGGTAGCTGAGTACGGCGAGCAGTACTTC
many,TRBV2,TRBJ2-7,TRBD1,CATSGQASRQYF,TGTGCCACCTCGGGACAGGCATCACGGCAGTACTTC
.,TRBV4-2,TRBJ2-1,TRBD2,CASSKELRLAGGNVQFF,TGTGCCAGCAGCAAAGAGTTACGACTAGCGGGGGGAAATGTGCAGTTCTTC
many,TRBV28,TRBJ1-1,TRBD1,CASSPGQGWTEAFF,TGTGCCAGCAGTCCGGGACAGGGTTGGACTGAAGCTTTCTTT
.,TRBV20-1,TRBJ2-4,.,CSARVRGGGVAKNIQYF,TGCAGTGCTAGAGTACGGGGCGGAGGGGTAGCCAAAAACATTCAGTACTTC
many,TRBV20-1,TRBJ2-5,TRBD1,CSASHRGQETQYF,TGCAGTGCTAGTCACAGGGGGCAAGAGACCCAGTACTTC
.,TRBV6-6,TRBJ1-1,.,CASSAQGRGGAFF,TGTGCCAGCAGTGCACAGGGAAGGGGGGGAGCTTTCTTT
few,TRBV4-2,TRBJ1-1,TRBD1,CASRHVQGQGSTEAFF,TGTGCCAGCAGACACGTCCAAGGACAGGGTTCGACTGAAGCTTTCTTT
few,TRBV7-2,TRBJ1-2,.,CASSLDPTANYGYTF,TGTGCCAGCAGCTTAGACCCGACAGCTAACTATGGCTACACCTTC
many,TRBV12-3/TRBV12-4,TRBJ1-2,.,CASSLYPGYTF,TGTGCCAGCAGTTTGTATCCTGGCTACACCTTC
.,TRBV2,TRBJ1-5,.,CASSELRQSNQPQHF,TGTGCCAGCAGTGAATTACGGCAGTCCAATCAGCCCCAGCATTTT
many,TRBV7-7,TRBJ2-5,TRBD1,CASSQTGGSSQETQYF,TGTGCCAGCAGTCAAACAGGGGGCTCATCCCAAGAGACCCAGTACTTC
many,TRBV12-3/TRBV12-4,TRBJ2-7,.,CAHGHEQYF,TGTGCCCACGGTCACGAGCAGTACTTC
many,TRBV5-1,TRBJ2-7,.,CASSVGQGDEQYF,TGCGCCAGCAGCGTGGGACAAGGGGACGAGCAGTACTTC
.,TRBV28,TRBJ2-2,.,CASSSPDPSTGELFF,TGTGCCAGCAGTTCCCCGGACCCTTCCACCGGGGAGCTGTTTTTT
many,TRBV6-1,TRBJ2-6,TRBD1,CASRTGGSGANVLTF,TGTGCCAGCAGGACAGGGGGCTCTGGGGCCAACGTCCTGACTTTC
.,TRBV12-3/TRBV12-4,TRBJ2-3,TRBD2,CASKRLAGGNTDTQYF,TGTGCCAGCAAACGACTAGCGGGGGGGAACACAGATACGCAGTATTTT
many,TRBV12-3/TRBV12-4,TRBJ2-5,TRBD2,CASRRAGGGETQYF,TGTGCCAGCAGACGAGCGGGGGGTGGAGAGACCCAGTACTTC